This TCR beta chain was sequenced in a study of blood T cell repertoires in COVID-19. The data were produced by immunoSEQ multiplex PCR, yet TCRdb's version contains in-frame clones alone and is incomplete. The profile covers fewer than 200,000 clones, with 82% appearing a single time and around 18% taken by the ten largest. The CDR3 has 19 amino acids. With V trimmed by 3 bases and J by 5 bases, 18 bases remained unmatched. CDR1 and CDR2 (germline): DFQATT, SNEGSKA (reference sequence). The source of this sequence is a man in his fifties or sixties who had recovered from COVID-19. Sequencing was done on a sample of PBMCs or T cells enriched from blood (not recorded which). The chain has TRBV20-1 and TRBJ2-1, with 11 bases aligning to TRBD2. The CDR3 bases are TGCAGTGCTAGTTCGTCTAGCGGGGGGCATTGGGTGTCCGACAATGAGCAGTTCTTC. Translating it yields CSASSSSGGHWVSDNEQFF.